What follows are 2 T cell receptor beta chains derived from one specimen sequenced in a study of cytomegalovirus exposure and HLA in healthy donors. The PCR employed 60 Vbeta primers together with 13 Jbeta primers. TCRdb's copy holds only in-frame clones and misses some; the assay was immunoSEQ multiplex PCR. Of roughly 190,000 clones listed, about 70% were seen once; the top ten hold roughly 1.9%. The sequencing input was PBMCs. The receptor source for this set is a woman under 40 in good health and CMV-seronegative.

CDR3 sequence reads: CASSLGWTTGEKLFF. CDR3 DNA: TGTGCCAGCAGCTTAGGATGGACTACGGGGGAAAAACTGTTTTTT. This chain uses TRBV7-6 with TRBJ1-4; no reliable D call. With 1 base removed from V and 8 bases from J, the gap between germline ends came to 14 bases. CDR3 length equals 15 residues. Germline CDR1 and CDR2: SGHVS and FNYEAQ.

This clone occurred once. The chain links TRBV9 to TRBJ2-2; D is unclear. V was trimmed by 4 bases and J by 1 base, leaving 11 bases between them. Germline V gives CDR1 SGDLS, CDR2 YYNGEE. The CDR3 covers 15 residues. CDR3 DNA sequence: TGTGCCAGCAGCCCCCGAGATTGGAACACCGGGGAGCTGTTTTTT. It is translated as CASSPRDWNTGELFF. The full variable domain, in which reference TRBV9 and TRBJ2-2 provide the parts outside the CDR3, is DSGVTQTPKHLITATGQRVTLRCSPRSGDLSVYWYQQSLDQGLQFLIQYYNGEERAKGNILERFSAQQFPDLHSELNLSSLELGDSALYFCASSPRDWNTGELFFGEGSRLTVL.